This TCR beta chain was profiled in a study of cytomegalovirus exposure and HLA in healthy donors. The J segment lost 7 bases and the V segment lost 4 bases, leaving 4 bases of the junction unmatched. CDR3 length: 13 amino acids. Germline CDR1 reads GTSNPN; CDR2 reads SVGIG (reference sequence). The table came from immunoSEQ multiplex PCR; TCRdb's copy has only in-frame clones and leaves some out. The profile covers approximately 260,000 clones, with 86% appearing a single time and 0.95% to 1.1% taken by the ten largest. The sequence came from a woman younger than 30 in good health and CMV-seronegative. Sequenced sample: PBMCs. The V and J genes are TRBV30 and TRBJ2-7; 13 nucleotides match TRBD2. The CDR3 nucleotides read TGTGCCTGGACCTGGACTAGCGGGGGAGAGCAGTACTTC. This codes for CAWTWTSGGEQYF.